These T cell receptor beta chains were read from a single sample in a study of technical replicates of blood from several donors. Only in-frame clones appear in the TCRdb table, and some are missing; sequencing was by immunoSEQ multiplex PCR. The sample yields 67,000 or so clones, roughly 95% seen once. The sequencing input was T cells isolated from PBMCs. These receptors were taken from a human donor in good health. Each CDR3 is given with its conserved first and last residue. The order of the fields is D gene, clone size, J gene, V gene, CDR3 length, CDR3 protein, CDR3 DNA. A D gene is named only where the DNA matches it firmly. Clone size is given for some rows only: seen once, a few or many times, or a class if the clone is expanded.

- - TRBJ1-2 TRBV5-1 13 CASSPDSNYGYTF TGCGCCAGCAGCCCAGATTCGAACTATGGCTACACCTTC
- - TRBJ2-1 TRBV18 14 CASSPWDSFSEQFF TGTGCCAGCTCACCATGGGACTCTTTTAGTGAGCAGTTCTTC
TRBD2 - TRBJ2-2 TRBV7-3 18 CASSLTTSGGAVAGELFF TGTGCCAGCAGCCTTACGACTAGCGGGGGGGCCGTCGCCGGGGAGCTGTTTTTT
- - TRBJ2-7 TRBV12-5 11 CASRTAYEQYF TGTGCTAGTCGGACAGCCTACGAGCAGTACTTC
- - TRBJ2-2 TRBV6-5 15 CASSLDSLGTGELFF TGTGCCAGCAGCCTAGACAGTTTAGGCACCGGGGAGCTGTTTTTT
TRBD1 - TRBJ1-2 TRBV4-1 19 CASNPPDRGGSSSNYGYTF TGCGCCAGCAACCCCCCGGACAGGGGTGGTTCCTCCTCTAACTATGGCTACACCTTC
- - TRBJ2-2 TRBV11-3 11 CASSRTGELFF TGTGCCAGCAGCCGTACCGGGGAGCTGTTTTTT
- - TRBJ1-1 TRBV18 13 CASSPLQGTEAFF TGTGCCAGCTCACCACTCCAGGGCACTGAAGCTTTCTTT
- - TRBJ1-5 TRBV5-3 17 CARSLEYGRVGNQPQHF TGTGCCAGAAGCTTGGAGTATGGCAGGGTCGGCAATCAGCCCCAGCATTTT
TRBD1 - TRBJ1-2 TRBV5-6 15 CASSLTGQDFYGYTF TGTGCCAGCAGCTTGACGGGACAGGATTTCTATGGCTACACCTTC
- - TRBJ1-5 TRBV7-9 14 CASSYDRENQPQHF TGTGCCAGCAGCTACGACAGAGAAAATCAGCCCCAGCATTTT
- - TRBJ2-2 TRBV5-6 16 CASSRPEDAGTGELFF TGTGCCAGCAGCCGCCCCGAGGATGCGGGGACCGGGGAGCTGTTTTTT
TRBD1 - TRBJ1-6 TRBV11-2 15 CASSQWRDRDSPLHF TGTGCCAGCAGCCAATGGAGGGACAGGGATTCACCCCTCCACTTT
- once TRBJ2-7 TRBV30 14 CAWGLGGGSYEQYF TGTGCCTGGGGGTTGGGTGGCGGATCCTACGAGCAGTACTTC
TRBD2 - TRBJ2-7 TRBV7-3 14 CASRPSGVSYEQYF TGTGCCAGTCGGCCCAGCGGGGTTTCCTACGAGCAGTACTTC